Shown below are 18 T cell receptor beta chains from a single sample sequenced in a study of PD-1 blockade in classical Hodgkin lymphoma. After autologous stem cell transplantation all patients relapsed, and prior brentuximab vedotin exposure differed between cohorts. Here immunoSEQ multiplex PCR was the method, and the copy in TCRdb shows in-frame clones only, minus some. The sample carries some 31,000 clones, roughly 70% recorded once. Sequences were derived from peripheral blood mononuclear cells (PBMCs), sampled before the second cycle of nivolumab. The receptors derive from a human donor with classical Hodgkin lymphoma.

This clone was detected only a few times. The chain carries TRBV10-3 and TRBJ2-3; D may be TRBD1 (5 bases). V lost 2 bases and J 1 base, leaving 7 bases between the germline ends. The CDR3 is made up of 14 amino acids. CDR1 and CDR2 from the germline V gene are ENHRY and SYGVKD. The CDR3 loop reads CAISEGAGTDTQYF. The CDR3 bases are TGTGCCATCAGTGAGGGGGCAGGCACAGATACGCAGTATTTT.

The DNA of the CDR3 is TGTGCCAGCAGCTCTCGAGACAGCCTTATCCCCTACGAGCAGTACGTC. It specifies CASSSRDSLIPYEQYV. V gene TRBV7-7 combines with J gene TRBJ2-7, with TRBD1 as a possible D gene (5 bases). This CDR3 has 16 residues. The V and J ends lost 4 bases and 2 bases respectively, with 18 bases between them. The germline V gene has CDR1 SSHAT and CDR2 FNYEAQ (reference sequence).

This clone has more than one count but fewer than ten. The V and J genes are TRBV7-3 and TRBJ1-1, with D uncertain. Per the germline V gene, CDR1 is SGHTA and CDR2 is FQGTGA. This CDR3 has 13 residues. V was shortened by 4 bases and J by 4 bases, with 10 bases between the two germline ends. CDR3 bases: TGTGCCAGCAGCTCCCTCGGATCCACTGAAGCTTTCTTT. This sequence encodes CASSSLGSTEAFF.

This clone is medium-sized within its sample. This chain uses TRBV9 with TRBJ2-7; possible D gene TRBD1, 7 bases. Looked up from germline, CDR1 is SGDLS and CDR2 is YYNGEE. The V end lost 0 bases, the J end lost 6 bases, and 10 bases lay between the germline ends. CDR3 length: 13 residues. Written as DNA, the CDR3 is TGTGCCAGCAGCGTAGATCAGGGGGGCGAGCAGTACTTC. Residues: CASSVDQGGEQYF.

This chain links TRBV18 with TRBJ2-1; TRBD2 matches 7 bases. Germline CDR1 KGHSH, CDR2 LQKENI. The junction had 8 bases not matched to a gene; V was cut back by 10 bases and J by 8 bases. This CDR3 is 12 amino acids long. CDR3 in DNA: TGTGCCACACTAGCGATCGGCTATGAGCAGTTCTTC. Translated: CATLAIGYEQFF.

The chain recombines TRBV5-8 with TRBJ2-1; 12 nucleotides line up with TRBD2. Germline lookup yields CDR1 SGHTS and CDR2 YDEGEE. The CDR3 length is 19 residues. V trimming: 3 bases; J trimming: 8 bases; junction bases outside the gene matches: 18. The CDR3 region is CASSYLDPLLAGGLDEQFF. The CDR3 nucleotides are TGTGCCAGCAGCTACTTGGACCCTCTACTAGCGGGGGGATTGGATGAGCAGTTCTTC.

The chain has TRBV27 and TRBJ2-5; 11 nucleotides match TRBD2. The CDR3 has 15 amino acids. V shed 5 bases and J 2 bases; nucleotides not matched to a gene: 4. CDR1 MNHEY and CDR2 SMNVEV come from the germline V gene (reference sequence). CDR3 amino acids: CASSAGTSGQETQYF. CDR3 nucleotide sequence: TGTGCCAGCAGTGCTGGGACTAGCGGACAAGAGACCCAGTACTTC.

The rearrangement uses TRBV6-5 and TRBJ1-1; the match to TRBD1 covers 8 bases. CDR3 length equals 12 residues. J gave up 10 bases and V 2 bases, and 3 bases lay outside the gene matches. Germline-derived CDR1 and CDR2 are MNHEY and SVGAGI. The CDR3 coding sequence is TGTGCCAGCAGTTACCTGACAGGGGTAGCTTTCTTT. Protein product: CASSYLTGVAFF.

In nucleotides, the CDR3 is TGCGCCAGCAGCCAAGCCGGGACAGGGTCTAACTATGGCTACACCTTC. Translating gives CASSQAGTGSNYGYTF. This chain connects TRBV4-1 to TRBJ1-2, with TRBD1 identical over 9 bases. Germline CDR1 is MGHRA and CDR2 is YSYEKL. Unmatched junction bases numbered 3, after V lost 1 base and J lost 0 bases. The CDR3 contains 16 residues.

CDR3 sequence: CASSWDSDYEQYF. In DNA form, the CDR3 reads TGTGCCAGCAGCTGGGACAGTGACTACGAGCAGTACTTC. The chain is built from TRBV6-5 and TRBJ2-7; the match to TRBD1 covers 7 bases. The J segment lost 3 bases and the V segment lost 6 bases, leaving 5 bases of the junction unmatched. The CDR3 has 13 residues. Germline V gene sequence: CDR1 MNHEY, CDR2 SVGAGI.

The rearrangement links TRBV7-9 to TRBJ2-5; D unclear. Germline loops: CDR1 SEHNR, CDR2 FQNEAQ (reference sequence). V was clipped by 2 bases and J by 1 base, with 5 bases between them. This CDR3 is built from 13 residues. The CDR3 sequence is CASSLPVQETQYF. CDR3 nucleotide sequence: TGTGCCAGCAGCTTACCAGTCCAAGAGACCCAGTACTTC.

CDR3 coding DNA: TGTGCCAGCAGCTTATGGGCAGGATCAGGAGAGAATGAGCAGTTCTTC. Its translation is CASSLWAGSGENEQFF. V and J are TRBV7-2 and TRBJ2-1; D not certain. The CDR3 sequence is 16 residues long. Looked up from germline, CDR1 is SGHTA and CDR2 is FQGNSA. Trimming left V 2 bases short and J 7 bases short, with 18 bases between.

This clone appeared once. Germline and junction disagree at one end, which may indicate a read error. The chain combines TRBV4-2 with TRBJ2-4; the match to TRBD1 covers 7 bases. The length of the CDR3 is 21 residues. Germline CDR1 is LGHNA and CDR2 is YNFKEQ. As DNA, the CDR3 is TGTGTCAGCAGCCAAGCTTTACTGGCAGGGGGTCGTGATACGGCCAAAAACATTCAGTACTTC. This gives the protein CVSSQALLAGGRDTAKNIQYF.

V and J are TRBV5-4 and TRBJ1-1; D is unclear. The germline V and J ends were trimmed by 0 bases and 0 bases, with 6 bases remaining between them. The CDR3 sequence is 14 residues long. Per germline, CDR1 SGHNT and CDR2 YYREEE (reference sequence). CDR3 sequence: CASSLASMNTEAFF. The CDR3 DNA reads as TGTGCCAGCAGCTTGGCTAGCATGAACACTGAAGCTTTCTTT. Variable domain in full (rest from reference TRBV5-4 and TRBJ1-1): ETGVTQSPTHLIKTRGQQVTLRCSSQSGHNTVSWYQQALGQGPQFIFQYYREEENGRGNFPPRFSGLQFPNYSSELNVNALELDDSALYLCASSLASMNTEAFFGQGTRLTVV.

CDR3 protein: CASSLVPGPNEQFF. The CDR3, as DNA: TGCGCCAGCAGCTTGGTTCCAGGGCCCAATGAGCAGTTCTTC. This chain joins TRBV5-1 and TRBJ2-1; possibly TRBD1 for D (5 bases). The CDR3 is made up of 14 amino acids. Germline V gives CDR1 SGHRS, CDR2 YFSETQ. V lost 0 bases, J lost 6 bases, and 10 bases lay in between. Full variable domain (rest looked up from reference TRBV5-1 and TRBJ2-1): KAGVTQTPRYLIKTRGQQVTLSCSPISGHRSVSWYQQTPGQGLQFLFEYFSETQRNKGNFPGRFSGRQFSNSRSEMNVSTLELGDSALYLCASSLVPGPNEQFFGPGTRLTVL.

The chain joins TRBV5-1 to TRBJ1-2; 10 nucleotides line up with TRBD1. The trim removed 0 bases at V and 5 bases at J, leaving 7 bases unmatched. This CDR3 is 16 amino acids long. The germline V gene has CDR1 SGHRS and CDR2 YFSETQ. The CDR3 loop reads CASSLAGTGDWYGYTF. The CDR3 DNA is TGCGCCAGCAGCTTGGCCGGGACAGGGGATTGGTATGGCTACACCTTC.

V gene TRBV15 combines with J gene TRBJ1-2; maybe TRBD1 (6 bases). There are 15 residues in the CDR3. Trimming removed 0 bases from V and 5 bases from J, with 13 bases in between. The germline V gene encodes CDR1 LNHNV and CDR2 YYDKDF (reference sequence). The CDR3 is CATSRDTGSLYGYTF. The DNA for the CDR3 is TGTGCCACCAGCAGAGACACAGGGAGTTTATATGGCTACACCTTC.

For this clone: Other DNA variants within this sample encode the same CDR3. The chain has TRBV7-8 and TRBJ1-5; D call uncertain. Trimming shortened V by 2 bases and J by 4 bases, and 6 bases separated the two germline ends. The CDR3 is 13 amino acids. Germline CDR1 and CDR2: SGHVS and FQNEAQ. In DNA form, the CDR3 reads TGTGCCAGCAGCTTATTAGAGAATCAGCCCCAGCATTTT. It is translated as CASSLLENQPQHF. Variable domain in full (rest from reference TRBV7-8 and TRBJ1-5): GAGVSQSPRYKVAKRGQDVALRCDPISGHVSLFWYQQALGQGPEFLTYFQNEAQLDKSGLPSDRFFAERPEGSVSTLKIQRTQQEDSAVYLCASSLLENQPQHFGDGTRLSIL.